The 14 T cell receptor beta chains below all came from one sample that was sequenced in a study of blood T cells in healthy people across ages. Using a J-beta primer mix together with a sample-barcoded 5' primer, a second PCR was run for roughly 7 to 11 cycles. MiXCR was run by TCRdb on the 5' RACE reads, yielding one entry per CDR3 protein. The sample yields 650,000 to 700,000 distinct CDR3 sequences, roughly 32% seen once. The specimen was blood. The receptor set was obtained from a woman older than 75 in good health.

The rearrangement uses TRBV12-3 or TRBV12-4 and TRBJ1-6, with D unclear. This CDR3 spans 12 amino acids. V lost 6 bases, J lost 7 bases, and 7 bases lay in between. In DNA form, the CDR3 reads TGTGCCAGCAGGGTGGTGAATTCACCCCTCCACTTT. It encodes CASRVVNSPLHF.

The rearrangement links TRBV4-1 to TRBJ1-2; D remains ambiguous. Germline loops: CDR1 MGHRA, CDR2 YSYEKL. The CDR3 totals 15 residues. With 4 bases removed from V and 8 bases from J, the gap between germline ends came to 20 bases. The CDR3 protein is CASSRPGEARGGYTF. CDR3 nucleotides: TGCGCCAGCAGCCGACCTGGGGAGGCCCGAGGGGGCTACACCTTC.

The chain employs TRBV12-3 or TRBV12-4 and TRBJ2-7, with 7 bases matching TRBD2. V lost 7 bases to trimming and J lost 6 bases; unmatched junction nucleotides: 18. This CDR3 contains 16 residues. CDR3 sequence: CASIPSGRESVSEQYF. Here the CDR3 DNA reads TGTGCCAGCATCCCCAGCGGGCGGGAGTCTGTCTCCGAGCAGTACTTC.

V usage is TRBV6-2 or TRBV6-3 and J usage is TRBJ2-3; 7 bases map to TRBD2. Trimming removed 5 bases from V and 8 bases from J; junction bases left unmatched: 13. The length of the CDR3 is 15 residues. Germline assignment: CDR1 MNHEY and CDR2 SVGEGT. The CDR3 region has the DNA TGTGCCAGCAGTGTCGTCGTGGGAGGGCCCGGTACGCAGTATTTT. The encoded protein is CASSVVVGGPGTQYF.

The V call is TRBV7-9, the J call TRBJ1-1; TRBD1 matches 8 bases. The junction had 1 base not matched to a gene; V was cut back by 4 bases and J by 0 bases. Germline assignment: CDR1 SEHNR and CDR2 FQNEAQ (reference sequence). This CDR3 has 14 amino acids. DNA for the CDR3: TGTGCCAGCAGCTCGACAGGGGTGAACACTGAAGCTTTCTTT. This encodes CASSSTGVNTEAFF.

This clonotype was seen many times. In DNA form, the CDR3 reads TGTGCCAGCAGTTTCCCGGTTCTGGGCGGTCGGACAGATACGCAGTATTTT. Amino acid sequence: CASSFPVLGGRTDTQYF. The chain recombines TRBV28 with TRBJ2-3; D is unresolved. The CDR3 is made up of 17 amino acids. The germline CDR1 and CDR2 sequences are MDHEN and SYDVKM. V was clipped by 3 bases and J by 3 bases, with 19 bases between them.

J is TRBJ1-5 and V is TRBV6-6, with unresolved D. V was pared by 2 bases and J by 4 bases, with 12 bases between. The CDR3 has 15 residues. Germline V CDR1 and CDR2: MNHNY, SVGAGI (reference sequence). The CDR3 DNA sequence: TGTGCCAGCAGTTACGATCACAGAGATAATCAGCCCCAGCATTTT. Translating gives CASSYDHRDNQPQHF.

This clonotype was recorded at least ten times. V and J are TRBV6-1 and TRBJ1-6; 7 bases match TRBD1. The V gene end was trimmed by 11 bases and the J gene end by 9 bases; junction bases not matched to a gene: 13. Germline V gene data show CDR1 as MNHNS and CDR2 as SASEGT. CDR3 length: 14 amino acids. CDR3 sequence (DNA): TGTGCCTCAACAAGGGGGCAGGGGAGTTCACCCCTCCACTTT. Translating gives CASTRGQGSSPLHF.

A note on this clonotype: This clone may be a read error of a much larger clone one base away. Likely a read error: the CDR3 ends without its conserved phenylalanine or tryptophan. V usage is TRBV6-2 or TRBV6-3 and J usage is TRBJ2-4, with a weak D call TRBD1 (6 bases). The tail of the sequence fits TRBJ2-7 better, so the J call may be wrong. In germline, CDR1 is MNHEY, CDR2 SVGEGT. This CDR3 contains 11 residues. The CDR3 sequence is CASEQGNEQYC. Here the CDR3 DNA reads TGTGCCAGTGAACAGGGTAACGAGCAGTACTGC.

The rearrangement uses TRBV7-2 and TRBJ2-7, with TRBD1 matching over 9 bases. Germline V CDR1 and CDR2: SGHTA, FQGNSA. The ends lost 4 bases at V and 1 base at J; junction bases unmatched: 5. The CDR3 contains 15 residues. CDR3 amino acids: CASSSGTGNSYEQYF. As DNA, the CDR3 is TGTGCCAGCAGCTCAGGGACAGGGAATTCCTACGAGCAGTACTTC.

The chain recombines TRBV20-1 with TRBJ1-2; tentatively, D is TRBD1 (6 bases). Trimming removed 6 bases at V and 1 base at J, with 9 bases between. This CDR3 region has 12 residues. Germline CDR1 reads DFQATT; CDR2 reads SNEGSKA (reference sequence). CDR3 amino acids: CSAVDSNYGYTF. The CDR3 bases are TGCAGTGCAGTGGACAGTAACTATGGCTACACCTTC.

The chain recombines TRBV5-1 with TRBJ1-1; unclear D gene. CDR1 SGHRS and CDR2 YFSETQ come from the germline V gene. This CDR3 spans 14 amino acids. Between the trimmed V and J ends, which lost 4 bases and 3 bases, there was a span of 13 bases. The CDR3 here is CASSLRGRHTEAFF. The DNA for the CDR3 is TGCGCCAGCAGCCTCCGTGGGAGGCACACTGAAGCTTTCTTT.

This clonotype was recorded only once. The chain recombines TRBV7-2 with TRBJ2-1; D possibly corresponds to TRBD1 (6 bases). CDR1 and CDR2 from the germline V gene are SGHTA and FQGNSA. The CDR3 contains 16 residues. Trimming stripped 3 bases from V and 7 bases from J, with 19 bases between. Here the CDR3 DNA reads TGTGCCAGCAGCTTTTCCGGGCACCTGAGGGGGAATGAGCAGTTCTTC. It is translated as CASSFSGHLRGNEQFF. The variable domain in full, with the rest retrieved from reference TRBV7-2 and TRBJ2-1, is GAGVSQSPSNKVTEKGKDVELRCDPISGHTALYWYRQSLGQGLEFLIYFQGNSAPDKSGLPSDRFSAERTGGSVSTLTIQRTQQEDSAVYLCASSFSGHLRGNEQFFGPGTRLTVL.

This clonotype was seen only a few times. The chain employs TRBV21-1 and TRBJ2-7; the table's TRBD2 call for D was not verified on the DNA. TRBV21-1 is deemed a pseudogene. The CDR3 has 17 amino acids. This CDR3 reads CASSKLRRPSPGYEQYF. In DNA, the CDR3 is TGTGCCAGCAGCAAACTTCGTCGGCCCTCCCCTGGATACGAGCAGTACTTC.